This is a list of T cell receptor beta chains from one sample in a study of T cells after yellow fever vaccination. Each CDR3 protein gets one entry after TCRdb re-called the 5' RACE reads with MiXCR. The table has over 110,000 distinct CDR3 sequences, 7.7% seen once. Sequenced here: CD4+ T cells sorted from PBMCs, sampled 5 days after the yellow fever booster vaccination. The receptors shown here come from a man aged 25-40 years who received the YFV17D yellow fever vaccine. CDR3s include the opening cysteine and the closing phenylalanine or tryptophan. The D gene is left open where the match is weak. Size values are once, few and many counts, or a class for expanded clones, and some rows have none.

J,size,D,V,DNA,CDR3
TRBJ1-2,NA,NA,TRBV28,TGTGCCAGCAGGGAAAAAGTTCCAGATGGCTACACCTTC,CASREKVPDGYTF
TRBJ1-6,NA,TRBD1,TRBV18,TGTGCCAGCTCACCATCCGGACAGGGAGGAAGTTCACCCCTCCACTTT,CASSPSGQGGSSPLHF
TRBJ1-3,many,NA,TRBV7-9,TGTGCCAGAGGGGGAGTGGAGGCTGGAAACACCATATATTTT,CARGGVEAGNTIYF
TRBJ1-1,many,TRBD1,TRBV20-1,TGCAGGGTAACAGGGGACACTGAAGCTTTCTTT,CRVTGDTEAFF
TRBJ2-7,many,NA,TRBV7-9,TGTGCCAGCAGCCCCTCCCGACAGGTCGTGGGCTACGAGCAGTACTTC,CASSPSRQVVGYEQYF
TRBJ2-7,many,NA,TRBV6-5,TGTGCCAGCAGTTACTTCAGACCCCCCTACGAGCAGTACTTC,CASSYFRPPYEQYF
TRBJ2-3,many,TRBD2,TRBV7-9,TGTGCCAGCAGCCAGATAGCGGGGTTCACAGATACGCAGTATTTT,CASSQIAGFTDTQYF
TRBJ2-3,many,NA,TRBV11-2,TGTGCCAGCAGCTTAGTGGCCTTGGTCACAGATACGCAGTATTTT,CASSLVALVTDTQYF
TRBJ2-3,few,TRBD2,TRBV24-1,TGTGCCACCAGTGGTTCGACTAGCGTTAGCACAGATACGCAGTATTTT,CATSGSTSVSTDTQYF
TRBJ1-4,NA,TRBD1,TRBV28,TGTGCCAGCAGTTCACTGACAGGGGGCTCGCCTAATGAAAAACTGTTTTTT,CASSSLTGGSPNEKLFF
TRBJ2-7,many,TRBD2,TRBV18,TGTGCCAGCTCACGGAGACTAGCGGAGGTCTACGAGCAGTACTTC,CASSRRLAEVYEQYF
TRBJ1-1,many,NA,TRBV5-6,TGTGCCAGCACCTTGGGGGGTCTGAGTTACACTGAAGCTTTCTTT,CASTLGGLSYTEAFF
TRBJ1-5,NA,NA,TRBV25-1,TGTGCCAGCAGCGCAAACGGAGGGCTGGGTCAGCCCCAGCATTTT,CASSANGGLGQPQHF
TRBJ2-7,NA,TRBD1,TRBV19,TGTGCCAGTAGTACCCAGACAGGGAACTACGAGCAGTACTTC,CASSTQTGNYEQYF
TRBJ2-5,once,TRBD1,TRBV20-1,TGCAGTGCTCGGACAGGGGAGGAGACCCAGTACTTC,CSARTGEETQYF
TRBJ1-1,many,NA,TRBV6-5,TGTGCCAGCAGCTCGGGGTATGGGGACACTGAAGCTTTCTTT,CASSSGYGDTEAFF
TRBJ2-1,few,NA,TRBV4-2,TGTGCCAGCAGCCAAGATAATCGTCTGGAAAAGGGGAATGAGCAGTTCTTC,CASSQDNRLEKGNEQFF